The 16 T cell receptor beta chains presented below share a single source sample, sequenced in a study of T cell responses to AZD1222 COVID-19 vaccine. Using immunoSEQ multiplex PCR, the repertoire was profiled, and TCRdb retains in-frame clones only, with some absent. The sample lists more than 95,000 clones, 91% occurring once. The input for sequencing was peripheral blood, taken on day 0 of AZD1222 vaccination. The receptors come from an adult in good health.

The CDR3 DNA reads TGTGCCTGGAGCCTATACAGACAGGGCGACACTGAAGCTTTCTTT. Translating it yields CAWSLYRQGDTEAFF. The rearrangement joins TRBV30 to TRBJ1-1, with 7 bases aligning to TRBD1. V was clipped by 3 bases and J by 3 bases; unmatched bases: 10. Germline V gene sequence: CDR1 GTSNPN, CDR2 SVGIG (reference sequence). CDR3 length: 15 amino acids.

This clone has only one observation. The CDR3 coding sequence is TGCAGCGCCGGAGGACTGTTTACCTACGAGCAGTACTTC. This gives the protein CSAGGLFTYEQYF. J is TRBJ2-7 and V is TRBV29-1; D might be TRBD2 (5 bases). V was trimmed by 7 bases and J by 2 bases, leaving 15 bases between them. This CDR3 is built from 13 residues. Germline V gene lookup returns CDR1 SQVTM and CDR2 ANQGSEA.

The genes are TRBV6-2 or TRBV6-3 and TRBJ2-7; 12 nucleotides line up with TRBD2. J lost 7 bases, V lost 0 bases, and 10 bases had no gene match. CDR1 MNHEY and CDR2 SVGEGT come from the germline V gene. There are 17 residues in the CDR3. This chain's CDR3 is CASSYSTSGSPQDEQYF. The CDR3 region has the DNA TGTGCCAGCAGTTACTCGACTAGCGGGAGCCCCCAGGATGAGCAGTACTTC.

The V and J genes are TRBV15 and TRBJ2-1, with 7 bases that match TRBD2. Trimming took 1 base from V and 2 from J; bases not matched to a gene: 5. Germline V lookup: CDR1 LNHNV, CDR2 YYDKDF (reference sequence). CDR3 length: 16 residues. The CDR3 DNA reads as TGTGCCACCAGCAGAGGAGGAAGCGGGACCTACAATGAGCAGTTCTTC. Translated: CATSRGGSGTYNEQFF. Full variable domain (outside the CDR3, taken from reference TRBV15 and TRBJ2-1): DAMVIQNPRYQVTQFGKPVTLSCSQTLNHNVMYWYQQKSSQAPKLLFHYYDKDFNNEADTPDNFQSRRPNTSFCFLDIRSPGLGDTAMYLCATSRGGSGTYNEQFFGPGTRLTVL.

The rearrangement joins TRBV28 to TRBJ2-1, with 9 positions matching TRBD2. Losses at the gene ends were 8 bases for V and 9 bases for J; bases not matched to a gene: 17. The CDR3 has 16 residues. CDR1 is MDHEN and CDR2 is SYDVKM in the germline V gene. The CDR3 nucleotides read TGTGCCAGCTCCCACGGGGGGCTAGCGGGACGTCCTGAGCAGTTCTTC. As protein: CASSHGGLAGRPEQFF.

The chain carries TRBV6-5 and TRBJ1-2; no clear D. Trimming took off 0 bases at V and 6 bases at J, with 14 bases between the two ends. This CDR3 comprises 15 residues. Germline assignment: CDR1 MNHEY and CDR2 SVGAGI. CDR3 bases: TGTGCCAGCAGTTACTCGACTGGAGGGAGAGATGGCTACACCTTC. It codes for CASSYSTGGRDGYTF.

V and J are TRBV6-5 and TRBJ1-4; no clear D gene. Trimming cost V 8 bases and J 3 bases, with 16 bases left between them. The length of the CDR3 is 15 residues. The germline CDR1 and CDR2 sequences are MNHEY and SVGAGI. The CDR3 here is CASGSQAGANEKLFF. CDR3 nucleotide sequence: TGTGCCAGCGGGAGCCAGGCAGGAGCTAATGAAAAACTGTTTTTT.

The chain joins TRBV6-4 to TRBJ2-3, with D unresolved. CDR1 MRHNA and CDR2 SNTAGT come from the germline V gene. The ends were cut back, 3 bases at V and 0 bases at J, with 4 bases in the middle. CDR3 size: 13 residues. The CDR3, as DNA: TGTGCCAGCAGTGAGGGCAGCACAGATACGCAGTATTTT. Its translation: CASSEGSTDTQYF.

This rearrangement joins TRBV4-2 to TRBJ1-3, with D unresolved. The CDR3 sequence is 15 residues long. V was shortened by 1 base and J by 0 bases, with 7 bases between the two germline ends. Germline-derived CDR1 and CDR2 are LGHNA and YNFKEQ. For the CDR3, the DNA is TGTGCCAGCAGCCAAGTTTACAGCTCTGGAAACACCATATATTTT. It is translated as CASSQVYSSGNTIYF.

The chain recombines TRBV5-1 with TRBJ2-1; weak D call: TRBD2 (6 bases). Between the trimmed V and J ends, which lost 4 bases and 3 bases, there was a span of 8 bases. Germline V CDR1 and CDR2: SGHRS, YFSETQ. This CDR3 spans 13 amino acids. CDR3 in DNA: TGCGCCAGCAGCCCGGAGGGCTACAATGAGCAGTTCTTC. Translated, it gives CASSPEGYNEQFF.

The genes are TRBV27 and TRBJ2-1, with D uncertain. Trimming removed 8 bases from V and 6 bases from J, with 20 bases in between. Germline V gene data show CDR1 as MNHEY and CDR2 as SMNVEV (reference sequence). The CDR3 spans 15 residues. Written as DNA, the CDR3 is TGTGCCAGCCGCAATAGACTTCACGGAGTCAATGAGCAGTTCTTC. Its translation is CASRNRLHGVNEQFF.

V gene TRBV4-1 combines with J gene TRBJ2-7, with TRBD1 matching 8 bases. This CDR3 has 14 residues. V lost 4 bases, J lost 3 bases, and 5 bases stayed unmatched. Germline loops: CDR1 MGHRA, CDR2 YSYEKL. The CDR3 is CASSLDRGDYEQYF. The CDR3 DNA follows: TGCGCCAGCAGCCTAGACAGGGGTGACTACGAGCAGTACTTC.

This chain's CDR3 is CALEGLGVSGANVLTF. CDR3 nucleotide sequence: TGTGCCTTGGAGGGACTGGGAGTCTCTGGGGCCAACGTCCTGACTTTC. V gene TRBV30 combines with J gene TRBJ2-6; maybe TRBD2 (6 bases). Germline CDR1 and CDR2: GTSNPN and SVGIG (reference sequence). CDR3 size: 16 residues. Trimming shortened V by 7 bases and J by 0 bases, and 16 bases separated the two germline ends.

V and J are TRBV27 and TRBJ2-7, with 9 bases lining up with TRBD2. The CDR3 length is 14 residues. Germline values: CDR1 MNHEY, CDR2 SMNVEV (reference sequence). With V trimmed by 4 bases and J by 2 bases, 3 bases remained unmatched. Here the CDR3 reads CASSWREGPYEQYF. As DNA, the CDR3 is TGTGCCAGCAGTTGGCGGGAGGGCCCCTACGAGCAGTACTTC.

This clone was seen just once. V gene TRBV19 combines with J gene TRBJ1-2, with a possible D match to TRBD1 (6 bases). Germline CDR1 and CDR2: LNHDA and SQIVND (reference sequence). Trimming left V 10 bases short and J 4 bases short, with 16 bases between. This CDR3 is 13 amino acids long. The CDR3 region is CATHSAGAYGYTF. The CDR3 nucleotides are TGTGCCACCCATTCAGCAGGGGCCTATGGCTACACCTTC.

The V and J genes are TRBV5-6 and TRBJ2-4; 9 bases align to TRBD1. In germline, CDR1 is SGHDT, CDR2 YYEEEE. Losses at the gene ends were 5 bases for V and 10 bases for J; bases not matched to a gene: 7. The CDR3 consists of 13 residues. The DNA of the CDR3 is TGTGCCAGCAGATCGAAAGACAGGGGGATTCAGTACTTC. This translates into CASRSKDRGIQYF.